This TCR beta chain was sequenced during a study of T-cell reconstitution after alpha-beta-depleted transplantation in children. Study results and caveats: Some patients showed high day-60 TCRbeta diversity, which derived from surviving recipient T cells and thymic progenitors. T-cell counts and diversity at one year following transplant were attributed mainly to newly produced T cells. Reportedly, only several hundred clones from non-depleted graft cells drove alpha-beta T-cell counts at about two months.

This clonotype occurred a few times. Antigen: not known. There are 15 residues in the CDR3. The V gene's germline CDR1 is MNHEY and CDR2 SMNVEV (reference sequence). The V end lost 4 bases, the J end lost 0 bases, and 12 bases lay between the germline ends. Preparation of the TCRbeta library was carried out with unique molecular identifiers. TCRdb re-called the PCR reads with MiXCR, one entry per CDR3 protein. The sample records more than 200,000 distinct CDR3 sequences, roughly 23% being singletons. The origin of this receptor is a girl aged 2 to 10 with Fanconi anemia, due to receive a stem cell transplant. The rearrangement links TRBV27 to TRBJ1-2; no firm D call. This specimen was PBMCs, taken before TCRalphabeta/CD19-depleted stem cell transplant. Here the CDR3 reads CASSSLRGTNYGYTF. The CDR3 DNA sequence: TGTGCCAGCAGTTCCCTTCGCGGTACTAACTATGGCTACACCTTC.